This TCR beta chain came from a study of T-cell memory formation after mild COVID-19 listed by TCRdb under 2021. About the study as a whole: TCR sequence clusters from the two donors were found to be largely donor specific. In a couple of donors, T-cell clones that expanded and contracted after mild COVID-19 were tracked by sequencing TCRalpha and TCRbeta repertoires over time. Two young, previously healthy adult volunteers, one female and one male, were included in the cohort.

Based on the germline V gene, the CDR1 and CDR2 sequences are SGHRS and YFSETQ. The CDR3 holds 15 amino acids from the cysteine to the phenylalanine. The CDR3 DNA has 45 bases and is translated from base 1. V was cut back by 6 bases and J by 4 bases, leaving a gap of 18 bases between them. General findings and caveats noted by the study authors: Contracting CD4+ clones were found mainly in CM and EM memory subsets, while CD8+ clones were enriched in EMRA. Some responding clones were found in pre-infection memory, which suggests that pre-existing cross-reactive memory T cells took part in the SARS-CoV-2 response. The study included only a couple of mild cases, and larger cohorts that include severe cases with pre-infection samples were judged to be necessary. The second-wave clones that peaked on day 37 were not confirmed to be SARS-CoV-2 specific. Clones contracting from day 15 to 85 had balanced CD4/CD8 phenotypes, while a second wave expanding from day 15 to 37 was biased towards CD4+.

Ficoll-Paque density gradient centrifugation was used to isolate PBMCs. In regard to this clonotype: Its target antigen remains unknown. Within one base of it there is no much larger clone, and no base qualities were kept.

Sequencing took place on an Illumina NovaSeq 6000. cDNA libraries for TCRalpha and TCRbeta were prepared by 5'RACE using constant-segment primers, with sample barcodes and unique molecular identifiers added. Trizol reagent was used to extract RNA from every sample. Libraries were amplified in two PCR steps, with a second sample barcode and Illumina TruSeq adapters added in the second step. Sequencing of the libraries was done on an Illumina NovaSeq, producing 2 x 150 bp paired-end reads. Per the authors' processing: With migec v1.2.7, reads were demultiplexed and then collapsed into UMI-guided consensus sequences. With mixcr v2.1.11, UMI consensuses were aligned to TRA and TRB V and J templates and assembled into clonotypes. A clonotype was counted as expanded or contracted only when both edgeR and NoisET called the clonotype significant, with the noise models trained on biological replicates. For edgeR calls, the thresholds were a false discovery rate-adjusted p below 0.01 and a log2 fold-change of 1. As an exploratory analysis of dynamics, max-normalized trajectories of the 1000 most abundant clonotypes were examined by PCA with hierarchical clustering. Separately sequenced CD4+ and CD8+ repertoires were used to assign the CD4 or CD8 phenotype of responding clones. Through fastp at Q25 and MiXCR, TCRdb rebuilt clones from the public reads, retaining in-frame beta chains. A single entry per CDR3 protein holds the most common genes and DNA from its merged rows. These V and J calls rely on TCRdb rather than the paper's analysis. This sample holds some 280,000 distinct CDR3 sequences; 15% to 20% were observed only once. Jointly, the top ten make up around 23% of the sample.

The TCR sequence derives from a man aged 18-30 years who had mild COVID-19 (a few samples of this study predate the infection). The sample titles of this study are shuffled in the database, so cell type and time point are left out; the donor was told from shared clones. The rearrangement combines TRBV5-1 with TRBJ2-3, with TRBD1 as a weak D call on 9 bases. The sample was PBMCs or a T cell subset sorted from them (not recorded which). The nucleotides are TGCGCCAGCAAGGTAGCGGGACAGGGACCAGATACGCAGTATTTT. This sequence encodes CASKVAGQGPDTQYF.